This TCR beta chain was sequenced during a study of cytomegalovirus exposure and HLA in healthy donors. Study results and caveats: Researchers catalogued some 160 TCR beta chains as cytomegalovirus-associated.

The primer mix had 60 Vbeta and 13 Jbeta primers. Produced via immunoSEQ multiplex PCR; TCRdb's table is partial and in-frame only. The sample carries fewer than 200,000 clones, approximately 73% recorded once. Remarks on this clone: Its antigen is still unknown.

The CDR3 runs 15 residues. Germline V lookup: CDR1 SNHLY, CDR2 FYNNEI. The J segment lost 5 bases and the V segment lost 5 bases, leaving 8 bases of the junction unmatched. This clonotype originated in a man in his fifties in good health and CMV-seronegative. Material: PBMCs. V is TRBV2 and J is TRBJ2-7, with TRBD1 matching 11 bases. CDR3 nucleotide sequence: TGTGCCAGCAGTACCAACAGGGGACAGGGGGACGAGCAGTACTTC. It yields the protein CASSTNRGQGDEQYF.